Following are 18 T cell receptor beta chains from one sample sequenced in a study of blood T cell repertoires in COVID-19. Here immunoSEQ multiplex PCR was the method, and the copy in TCRdb shows in-frame clones only, minus some. The sample lists fewer than 350,000 clones, approximately 91% occurring once. Sequencing input: PBMCs or T cells enriched from blood (not recorded which). All receptors derive from a middle-aged woman with acute COVID-19.

The chain couples TRBV28 to TRBJ1-5; the D is unclear. V lost 3 bases, J lost 3 bases, and 24 bases lay in between. The germline V gene encodes CDR1 MDHEN and CDR2 SYDVKM. The length of the CDR3 is 19 residues. The CDR3 here is CASSFGIRRRLSSNQPQHF. The CDR3 nucleotides are TGTGCCAGCAGTTTCGGTATCCGGCGCAGGCTTAGTTCCAATCAGCCCCAGCATTTT.

The gene calls are TRBV7-3 and TRBJ2-5, with TRBD1 as a possible D gene (5 bases). V lost 2 bases, J lost 5 bases, and 15 bases lay in between. CDR1 and CDR2 (germline): SGHTA, FQGTGA. CDR3 length: 15 residues. The CDR3 DNA reads as TGTGCCAGCAGCTTAGACAGCAGTCCATGGGAGACCCAGTACTTC. Protein: CASSLDSSPWETQYF.

The gene calls are TRBV18 and TRBJ2-5, with 9 bases matching TRBD2. The CDR3 totals 14 residues. CDR1 and CDR2 from the germline V gene are KGHSH and LQKENI. Trimming at V came to 3 bases and at J to 4 bases, leaving 3 bases not matched to a gene. The CDR3 region is CASSPTTSGETQYF. In DNA form, the CDR3 reads TGTGCCAGCTCACCGACGACTAGCGGAGAGACCCAGTACTTC.

The chain has TRBV28 and TRBJ2-7; 8 bases fit TRBD2. Germline CDR1 is MDHEN and CDR2 is SYDVKM. V dropped 5 bases and J dropped 0; count of bases not matched to a gene: 9. The CDR3 runs 16 residues. This CDR3 reads CASSTGGSGVSYEQYF. CDR3 bases: TGTGCCAGCAGTACCGGGGGTAGCGGGGTCTCCTACGAGCAGTACTTC. Together with reference TRBV28 and TRBJ2-7, the CDR3 gives the full variable domain: DVKVTQSSRYLVKRTGEKVFLECVQDMDHENMFWYRQDPGLGLRLIYFSYDVKMKEKGDIPEGYSVSREKKERFSLILESASTNQTSMYLCASSTGGSGVSYEQYFGPGTRLTVT.

The chain recombines TRBV7-2 with TRBJ1-1; D not resolved. From germline, CDR1 is SGHTA and CDR2 FQGNSA. V shed 5 bases and J shed 6 bases, with 16 bases lying between them. The CDR3 has 14 residues. The CDR3 coding sequence is TGTGCCAGCAGCACAACGGTAATTGGGCCTGAAGCTTTCTTT. Translating gives CASSTTVIGPEAFF.

The chain combines TRBV2 with TRBJ1-1, with 10 bases identical to TRBD1. Trimming at V came to 6 bases and at J to 4 bases, leaving 5 bases not matched to a gene. The germline CDR1 and CDR2 sequences are SNHLY and FYNNEI. The CDR3 is 14 residues long. DNA of the CDR3: TGTGCCAGCAGGGGGACAGGGGAGACCACTGAAGCTTTCTTT. Translating it yields CASRGTGETTEAFF.

V usage is TRBV6-6 and J usage is TRBJ2-1; TRBD2 is a possible D gene (6 bases). The CDR3 extends over 15 amino acids. Trimming stripped 5 bases from V and 0 bases from J, with 11 bases between. Germline CDR1 reads MNHNY; CDR2 reads SVGAGI (reference sequence). Written as DNA, the CDR3 is TGTGCCAGCAGTCGGGACTCCAGCTCCTACAATGAGCAGTTCTTC. Residues: CASSRDSSSYNEQFF.

The CDR3 DNA reads as TGTGCCAGCAGTTTATTGGCGGGCGGTCAGCCCCAGCATTTT. Protein product: CASSLLAGGQPQHF. V gene TRBV28 combines with J gene TRBJ1-5; no firm D call. V was shortened by 1 base and J by 6 bases, with 10 bases between the two germline ends. The CDR3 has 14 amino acids. Germline CDR1 reads MDHEN; CDR2 reads SYDVKM.

The chain joins TRBV7-8 to TRBJ2-1; 8 nucleotides align to TRBD2. The germline V gene encodes CDR1 SGHVS and CDR2 FQNEAQ. The ends lost 5 bases at V and 0 bases at J; junction bases unmatched: 6. This CDR3 is 16 amino acids long. The CDR3 reads CASSPAGGSSYNEQFF. The CDR3 nucleotides read TGTGCCAGCAGCCCGGCGGGGGGAAGCTCCTACAATGAGCAGTTCTTC. The entire variable domain, with the rest obtained from reference TRBV7-8 and TRBJ2-1, is as follows: GAGVSQSPRYKVAKRGQDVALRCDPISGHVSLFWYQQALGQGPEFLTYFQNEAQLDKSGLPSDRFFAERPEGSVSTLKIQRTQQEDSAVYLCASSPAGGSSYNEQFFGPGTRLTVL.

This chain uses TRBV4-1 with TRBJ2-7, with D possibly TRBD2 on 5 matching bases. CDR3 size: 17 residues. Germline CDR1 and CDR2: MGHRA and YSYEKL. V was shortened by 4 bases and J by 6 bases, with 25 bases between the two germline ends. The CDR3 sequence is CASSLTPGRGFFGEQYF. The DNA of the CDR3 is TGCGCCAGCAGCCTGACTCCCGGACGAGGGTTCTTTGGCGAGCAGTACTTC.

The chain carries TRBV19 and TRBJ2-1; TRBD1 matches at 10 bases. Unmatched junction bases numbered 9, after V lost 5 bases and J lost 8 bases. CDR1 is LNHDA and CDR2 is SQIVND in the germline V gene (reference sequence). The CDR3 sequence is 15 residues long. CDR3 sequence: CASSASGTGAYEQFF. For the CDR3, the DNA is TGTGCCAGTAGTGCGTCCGGGACAGGGGCTTATGAGCAGTTCTTC.

This rearrangement joins TRBV7-2 to TRBJ1-1; TRBD1 might be the D (6 bases). This CDR3 has 13 amino acids. Deletions cut 5 bases from V and 7 bases from J, with 14 bases between. CDR1 SGHTA and CDR2 FQGNSA come from the germline V gene. DNA for the CDR3: TGTGCCAGCAGCCTAGTCCAAGGGGGTGAAGCTTTCTTT. Amino acid sequence: CASSLVQGGEAFF.

The V call is TRBV24-1, the J call TRBJ1-5; TRBD1 might be the D (5 bases). The V end was cut by 3 bases, the J end by 7 bases, with 6 bases between. Looked up from germline, CDR1 is KGHDR and CDR2 is SFDVKD. The CDR3 is made up of 12 amino acids. The CDR3 is CATSDGGQPQHF. CDR3 DNA sequence: TGTGCCACCAGTGATGGGGGGCAGCCCCAGCATTTT.

CDR3 loop: CASRLAGGYEQYF. The CDR3 DNA follows: TGTGCCAGTAGACTAGCGGGAGGTTACGAGCAGTACTTC. The chain links TRBV7-8 to TRBJ2-7; 13 bases match TRBD2. Losses at the gene ends were 9 bases for V and 4 bases for J; bases not matched to a gene: 3. The CDR3 runs 13 residues. CDR1 SGHVS and CDR2 FQNEAQ come from the germline V gene.

The rearrangement uses TRBV4-2 and TRBJ1-2, with D perhaps TRBD1 (6 bases). V was pared by 4 bases and J by 2 bases, with 14 bases between. This CDR3 spans 15 amino acids. The germline CDR1 and CDR2 sequences are LGHNA and YNFKEQ. CDR3: CASSPPGQRNYGYTF. The CDR3 DNA sequence: TGTGCCAGCAGCCCTCCGGGACAAAGAAACTATGGCTACACCTTC.

This sequence joins TRBV11-3 and TRBJ2-5; 11 bases are a match to TRBD2. V shed 5 bases, J shed 5 bases, and the junction held 7 bases outside the gene matches. CDR1 is SGHNT, CDR2 YENEEA, per germline. The CDR3 length is 15 residues. The CDR3 DNA sequence: TGTGCCAGCAGCGTCCAACTAGCGGGAGCGGAGACCCAGTACTTC. This codes for CASSVQLAGAETQYF.

This clone has just one count. The CDR3 spells CASRREVAAGELFF. Written as DNA, the CDR3 is TGTGCCAGCAGAAGGGAGGTAGCCGCCGGGGAGCTGTTTTTT. The chain employs TRBV6-6 and TRBJ2-2; weak D call: TRBD2 (6 bases). Trimming cost V 6 bases and J 6 bases, with 14 bases left between them. Germline V gives CDR1 MNHNY, CDR2 SVGAGI (reference sequence). The CDR3 has 14 amino acids.

The rearrangement links TRBV5-5 to TRBJ1-3; D unclear. The CDR3 runs 14 residues. With 1 base removed from V and 8 bases from J, the gap between germline ends came to 13 bases. CDR1 is SGHKS and CDR2 is YYEKEE in the germline V gene (reference sequence). This CDR3 reads CASSLFRGPDTIYF. The CDR3 nucleotides read TGTGCCAGCAGCTTGTTCCGAGGGCCGGACACCATATATTTT.